This TCR beta chain was recovered during a study of graft-versus-host responses after intestinal transplantation. Study details: Every transplant recipient was induced with anti-thymocyte globulin, then maintained on tacrolimus and steroids for roughly 3 years. Study-level results: GvH clones turned up in recipient marrow; some had shown up first in ileum or blood. Early HvG declines after transplant were associated with peak circulating GvH clone levels.

Some clones are missing from TCRdb's copy, which holds only in-frame ones; the method was immunoSEQ multiplex PCR. The table lists over 15,000 clones, around nine tenths of them singletons, with less than 10% in the top ten. With respect to this clone: Its specificity is not known.

V dropped 1 base and J dropped 0; count of bases not matched to a gene: 6. Germline loops: CDR1 SGHRS, CDR2 YFSETQ. The CDR3 extends over 17 amino acids. Material: PBMCs, obtained 230 to 240 days after intestinal transplant. This chain links TRBV5-1 with TRBJ2-2; 7 positions match TRBD1. The sequence came from a human patient who received an intestinal transplant, so some T cells may come from the graft donor. The CDR3 DNA follows: TGCGCCAGCAGCTTGAATTTCGGGACAGCGAACACCGGGGAGCTGTTTTTT. Translating it yields CASSLNFGTANTGELFF.